Listed below are T cell receptor beta chains from one sample, sequenced in a study of cytomegalovirus exposure and HLA in healthy donors. The repertoire was sequenced with immunoSEQ multiplex PCR; TCRdb's copy has only in-frame clones and lacks some. Across approximately 170,000 clones, the top ten clones capture 0.7% to 1% of the sample. The sequenced sample was PBMCs. Receptor source: a woman in her late teens or twenties in good health and CMV-seropositive. Both conserved end residues are part of each CDR3. The order of the fields is D gene, V gene, J gene, CDR3 DNA, CDR3 protein. The D gene is left open where the match is weak.

d_call: .
v_call: TRBV4-2
j_call: TRBJ1-3
cdr3_nt: TGTGCCAGCAGCCGCATCGAACAGGGATCGGGAAACACCATATATTTT
cdr3_aa: CASSRIEQGSGNTIYF

d_call: TRBD2
v_call: TRBV5-1
j_call: TRBJ2-1
cdr3_nt: TGCGCCAGCAGCTTGGCCGCTCTGGGGAGGGGTGAGCAGTTCTTC
cdr3_aa: CASSLAALGRGEQFF

d_call: .
v_call: TRBV5-1
j_call: TRBJ2-6
cdr3_nt: TGCGCCAGCAGCCCCAACGCGGGGTCTGGGGCCAACGTCCTGACTTTC
cdr3_aa: CASSPNAGSGANVLTF

d_call: TRBD2
v_call: TRBV5-4
j_call: TRBJ2-7
cdr3_nt: TGTGCCAGCTCCGGGACTAGCGGTTACGAGCAGTACTTC
cdr3_aa: CASSGTSGYEQYF

d_call: .
v_call: TRBV30
j_call: TRBJ1-1
cdr3_nt: TGTGCCTGGAGTAAGATCAGGTTGAACACTGAAGCTTTCTTT
cdr3_aa: CAWSKIRLNTEAFF

d_call: TRBD1
v_call: TRBV5-6
j_call: TRBJ1-2
cdr3_nt: TGTGCCAGCAGCTTACAGGGGGCGCCCGGCTACACCTTC
cdr3_aa: CASSLQGAPGYTF

d_call: .
v_call: TRBV4-2
j_call: TRBJ2-5
cdr3_nt: TGTGCCAGCAGCCAAACATTTAGCCAGAACCAAGAGACCCAGTACTTC
cdr3_aa: CASSQTFSQNQETQYF

d_call: TRBD2
v_call: TRBV4-2
j_call: TRBJ2-3
cdr3_nt: TGTGCCAGCAGCCAAGCTTGGGGTGGACTAGTTTTTGCAGATACGCAGTATTTT
cdr3_aa: CASSQAWGGLVFADTQYF

d_call: TRBD1
v_call: TRBV5-1
j_call: TRBJ2-3
cdr3_nt: TGCGCCAGCAGTTATGGGACAGGGGAATTGGCTAGCACAGATACGCAGTATTTT
cdr3_aa: CASSYGTGELASTDTQYF

d_call: .
v_call: TRBV9
j_call: TRBJ1-2
cdr3_nt: TGTGCCAGCAGCGTAATGCGGGGGTCAGCAAATGGCTACACCTTC
cdr3_aa: CASSVMRGSANGYTF